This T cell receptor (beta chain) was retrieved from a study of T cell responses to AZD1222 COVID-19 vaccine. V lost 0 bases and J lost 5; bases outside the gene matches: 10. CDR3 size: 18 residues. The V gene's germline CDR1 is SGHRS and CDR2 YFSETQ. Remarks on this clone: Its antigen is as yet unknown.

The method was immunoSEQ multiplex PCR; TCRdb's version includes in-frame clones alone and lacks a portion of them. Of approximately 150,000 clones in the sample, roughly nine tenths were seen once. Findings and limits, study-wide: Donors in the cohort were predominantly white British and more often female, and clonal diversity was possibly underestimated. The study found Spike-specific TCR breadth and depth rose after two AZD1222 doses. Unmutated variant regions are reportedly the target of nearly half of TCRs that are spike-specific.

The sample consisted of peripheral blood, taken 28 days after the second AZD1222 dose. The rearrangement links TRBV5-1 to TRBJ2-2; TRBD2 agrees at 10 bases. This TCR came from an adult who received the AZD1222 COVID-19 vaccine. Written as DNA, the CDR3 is TGCGCCAGCAGCTTGGCTGGGCTAGCGGGAGAATTTACCGGGGAGCTGTTTTTT. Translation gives CASSLAGLAGEFTGELFF.